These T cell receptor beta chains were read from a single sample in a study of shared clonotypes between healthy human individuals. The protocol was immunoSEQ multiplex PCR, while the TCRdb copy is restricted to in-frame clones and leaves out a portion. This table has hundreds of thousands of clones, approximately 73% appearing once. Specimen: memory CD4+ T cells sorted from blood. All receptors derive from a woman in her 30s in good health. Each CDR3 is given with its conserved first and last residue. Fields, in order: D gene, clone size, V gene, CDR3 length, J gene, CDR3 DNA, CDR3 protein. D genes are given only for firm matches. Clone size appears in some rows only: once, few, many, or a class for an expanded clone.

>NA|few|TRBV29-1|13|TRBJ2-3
TGCAGCGTTGAACGGTCCCTAGGGGATACGCAGTATTTT
CSVERSLGDTQYF
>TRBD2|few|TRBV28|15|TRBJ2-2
TGTGCCAGCAGTTTGGGCCTAGCGGGAACCGGGGAGCTGTTTTTT
CASSLGLAGTGELFF
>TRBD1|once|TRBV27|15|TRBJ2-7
TGTGCCAGCAGACAGGACAGGGGGGTACCCTACGAGCAGTACTTC
CASRQDRGVPYEQYF
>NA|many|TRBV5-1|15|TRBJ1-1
TGCGCCAGCAGCTCGCCGGACGGAGGCCATACTGAAGCTTTCTTT
CASSSPDGGHTEAFF
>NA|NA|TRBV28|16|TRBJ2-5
TGTGCCAGCAGTGGCAATAGGACAGCTTCCCAAGAGACCCAGTACTTC
CASSGNRTASQETQYF
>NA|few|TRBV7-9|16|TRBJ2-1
TGTGCCAGCAGATCGTGGGGAGCGGCGGATGACAATGAGCAGTTCTTC
CASRSWGAADDNEQFF
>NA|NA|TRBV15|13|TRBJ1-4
TGTGCCACCAGTTACTCTATTAATGAAAAACTGTTTTTT
CATSYSINEKLFF
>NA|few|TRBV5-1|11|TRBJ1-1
TGCGCCAGCAAGGGGGAGATTGAAGCTTTCTTT
CASKGEIEAFF
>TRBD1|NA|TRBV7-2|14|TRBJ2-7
TGTGCCAGCACCTTACAGGGGGACTCCTACGAGCAGTACTTC
CASTLQGDSYEQYF
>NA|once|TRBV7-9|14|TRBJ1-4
TGTGCCAGCAGCCTGGACACGTCCAATACAAAACTGTTTTTT
CASSLDTSNTKLFF
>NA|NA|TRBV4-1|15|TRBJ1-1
TGCGCCAGCAGCCGACAGCCGGGGATAGGGACTGAAGCTTTCTTT
CASSRQPGIGTEAFF
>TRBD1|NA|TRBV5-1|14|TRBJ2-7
TGCGCCAGCAGCTTGGTGGGACAGTCCTACGAGCAGTACTTC
CASSLVGQSYEQYF
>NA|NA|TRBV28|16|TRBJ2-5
TGTGCCAGCAGTCCCGGAACGGGGCTGCGCCTGGAGACCCAGTACTTC
CASSPGTGLRLETQYF
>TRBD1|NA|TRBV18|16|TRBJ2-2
TGTGCCAGCTCATCGGGACAGGGGGCGAGCGACGGGGAGCTGTTTTTT
CASSSGQGASDGELFF
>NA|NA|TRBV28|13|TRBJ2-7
TGTGCGGTGACCGAAAAGTCACGTCACGAGCAGTACTTC
CAVTEKSRHEQYF
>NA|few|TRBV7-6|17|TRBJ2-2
TGTGCCAGCAGCTCGCGAGGGGGGGGAGTTGGCACCGGGGAGCTGTTTTTT
CASSSRGGGVGTGELFF
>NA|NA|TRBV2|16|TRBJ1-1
TGTGCCAGCAGTAAGAGAGGGGCTTCCAAGAACACTGAAGCTTTCTTT
CASSKRGASKNTEAFF
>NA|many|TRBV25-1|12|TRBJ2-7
TGTGCCAGCAGTGAGGACCTCTACGAGCAGTACTTC
CASSEDLYEQYF
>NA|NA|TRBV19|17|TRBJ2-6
TGTGCCAGTAGTTCTCCGGACAAGTCCTCTGGGGCCAACGTCCTGACTTTC
CASSSPDKSSGANVLTF
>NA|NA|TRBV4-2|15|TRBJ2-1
TGTGCCAGCAGCCAAGATAGGGGGGCCTACAATGAGCAGTTCTTC
CASSQDRGAYNEQFF
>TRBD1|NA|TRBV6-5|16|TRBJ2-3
TGTGCCAGCAGTTCTCCGGGACAGGGGGCGCGAGGAACGCAGTATTTT
CASSSPGQGARGTQYF
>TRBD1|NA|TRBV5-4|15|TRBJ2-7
TGTGCCAGCAGTAAAGACCGGGACAGATACTACGAGCAGTACTTC
CASSKDRDRYYEQYF
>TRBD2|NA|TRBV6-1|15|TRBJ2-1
TGTGCCAGCAGCTCAGAGCGGGAGGTCTACAATGAGCAGTTCTTC
CASSSEREVYNEQFF
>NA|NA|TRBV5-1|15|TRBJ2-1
TGCGCCAGCGGCATCTCCTCGGGAGCCTACAATGAGCAGTTCTTC
CASGISSGAYNEQFF
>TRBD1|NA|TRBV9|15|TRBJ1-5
TGTGCCAGCAGCCCAGGGGGGATCAGCAATCAGCCCCAGCATTTT
CASSPGGISNQPQHF
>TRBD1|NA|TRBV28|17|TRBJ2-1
TGTGCCAGCAGTTTTTCTAGGCGGGACAGGGCAAACAATGAGCAGTTCTTC
CASSFSRRDRANNEQFF
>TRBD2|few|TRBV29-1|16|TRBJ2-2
TGCAGCGTACAAGGACTAGCGGGATCGGACACCGGGGAGCTGTTTTTT
CSVQGLAGSDTGELFF
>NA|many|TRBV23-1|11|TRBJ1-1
TGCGCCAGCAGTCAGGACACTGAAGCTTTCTTT
CASSQDTEAFF
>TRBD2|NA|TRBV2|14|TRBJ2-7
TGTGCCAGCATGGAAAAGCGGGAGTTATACGAGCAGTACTTC
CASMEKRELYEQYF
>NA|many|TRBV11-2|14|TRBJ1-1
TGTGCCAGCAGCTTATCTATAATGAACACTGAAGCTTTCTTT
CASSLSIMNTEAFF
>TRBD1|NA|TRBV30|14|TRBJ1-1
TGTGCCTGGAGTGTACAGGGGGCAAGCACTGAAGCTTTCTTT
CAWSVQGASTEAFF
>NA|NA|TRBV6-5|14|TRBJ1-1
TGTGCCAGCAATTTTGGGGGAACGGGGTCTGAAGCTTTCTTT
CASNFGGTGSEAFF
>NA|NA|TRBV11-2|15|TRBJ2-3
TGTGCCAGCAGTCTAAGAAGCGCTCGCACAGATACGCAGTATTTT
CASSLRSARTDTQYF
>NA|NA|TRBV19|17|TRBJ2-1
TGTGCCAGTAGTATTGGGAAGCCTTTGAGCTCCTACAATGAGCAGTTCTTC
CASSIGKPLSSYNEQFF
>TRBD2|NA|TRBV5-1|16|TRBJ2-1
TGCGCCAGCAGCGGGTTAGTGTCTAGCGGTCGCAATGAGCAGTTCTTC
CASSGLVSSGRNEQFF
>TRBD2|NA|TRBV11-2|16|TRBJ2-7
TGTGCCAGCAGCTCGTCCACGACTAGCGGGACAAACGAGCAGTACTTC
CASSSSTTSGTNEQYF
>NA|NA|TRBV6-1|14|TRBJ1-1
TGTGCCAGCAGTGCCCGAGGGGGGGCTACTGAAGCTTTCTTT
CASSARGGATEAFF
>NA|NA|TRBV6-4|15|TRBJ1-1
TGTGCCAGCAGTGCCGAGGGGGTCATGAACACTGAAGCTTTCTTT
CASSAEGVMNTEAFF
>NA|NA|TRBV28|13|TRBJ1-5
TGTGCCAGCAGTTTATTTGGTGGACAGCCCCAGCATTTT
CASSLFGGQPQHF
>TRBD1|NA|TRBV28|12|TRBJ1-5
TGTGCCAGCAGGACAGGGGCCCAGCCCCAGCATTTT
CASRTGAQPQHF
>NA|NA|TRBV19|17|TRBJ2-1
TGTGCCAGTAGCCATAGACAGGGGGCTAGCGGGAGCAATGAGCAGTTCTTC
CASSHRQGASGSNEQFF
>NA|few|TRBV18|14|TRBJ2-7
TGTGCCAGCTCACCACCGGGACGGGGCTACGAGCAGTACTTC
CASSPPGRGYEQYF
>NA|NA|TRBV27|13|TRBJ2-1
TGTGCCAGCAGTTTCCAGGGGAGAAATGAGCAGTTCTTC
CASSFQGRNEQFF
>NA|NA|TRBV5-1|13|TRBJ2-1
TGCGCCAGCAGCTTGGCAGGGATCGATGAGCAGTTCTTC
CASSLAGIDEQFF
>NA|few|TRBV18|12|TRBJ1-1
TGTGCCAGCTCTTCTAGATCCACTGAAGCTTTCTTT
CASSSRSTEAFF
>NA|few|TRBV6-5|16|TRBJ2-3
TGTGCCAGCAGTTATAGTTTCTCGCGAAGCACAGATACGCAGTATTTT
CASSYSFSRSTDTQYF
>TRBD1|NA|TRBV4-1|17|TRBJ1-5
TGCGCCAGCAGCCAAGGGGGGACAGGGCGTACCAATCAGCCCCAGCATTTT
CASSQGGTGRTNQPQHF
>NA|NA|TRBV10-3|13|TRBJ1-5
TGTGCCATCAGTCAAGGTGTGCCGTCGTCCCAGCATTTT
CAISQGVPSSQHF
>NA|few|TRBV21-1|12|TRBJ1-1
TGTGCCAGCACTTACGGGAACACTGAAGCTTTCTTT
CASTYGNTEAFF
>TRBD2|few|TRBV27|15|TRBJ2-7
TGTGCCAGCAGTCCAAGGACTAGCGGGACCTACGAGCAGTACTTC
CASSPRTSGTYEQYF
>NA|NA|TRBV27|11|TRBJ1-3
TGTGCCAGCAGTTTATCGGACACCATATATTTT
CASSLSDTIYF